The next 31 T cell receptor beta chains were all read from a single sample in a study of shared clonotypes between healthy human individuals. TCRdb's table, derived via immunoSEQ multiplex PCR, lists solely in-frame clones and lacks some. The data show nearly 2 million clones, less than 95% seen once. Naive CD8 cells lacked CD45RO and underwent positive selection for CCR7, leaving out terminally differentiated effector memory CD45RA+ cells. The sample comprised naive CD8+ T cells sorted from blood. Receptors originate from a man aged 18 to 30 in good health.

This clone was counted a few times. The chain is built from TRBV19 and TRBJ2-2; 7 nucleotides line up with TRBD1. The CDR3 sequence is 16 residues long. The germline V gene encodes CDR1 LNHDA and CDR2 SQIVND (reference sequence). The V gene end was trimmed by 5 bases and the J gene end by 1 base; junction bases not matched to a gene: 7. The DNA of the CDR3 is TGTGCCAGTAGTTCCCGGGACAGTAGGAACACCGGGGAGCTGTTTTTT. Residues: CASSSRDSRNTGELFF.

The chain joins TRBV6-5 to TRBJ2-7; the D gene is possibly TRBD2 (5 bases). The CDR3 spans 11 residues. The ends were cut back, 6 bases at V and 6 bases at J, with 9 bases in the middle. Germline V lookup: CDR1 MNHEY, CDR2 SVGAGI. The CDR3 protein is CASSTGSEQYF. The DNA of the CDR3 is TGTGCCAGCAGCACGGGGTCCGAGCAGTACTTC.

The V and J genes are TRBV7-9 and TRBJ1-2; 8 positions agree with TRBD1. This CDR3 has 15 residues. V lost 5 bases to trimming and J lost 6 bases; unmatched junction nucleotides: 11. CDR1 is SEHNR, CDR2 FQNEAQ, per germline (reference sequence). The CDR3 DNA is TGTGCCAGCAGCCAAAATAGGGACAGGTGGGATGGCTACACCTTC. Protein sequence: CASSQNRDRWDGYTF.

The chain is built from TRBV5-1 and TRBJ2-7, with D possibly TRBD2 on 6 matching bases. The V end lost 4 bases, the J end lost 6 bases, and 17 bases lay between the germline ends. CDR3 length: 14 residues. From germline, CDR1 is SGHRS and CDR2 YFSETQ. The chain's CDR3 is CASSLFSGGAEQYF. The CDR3 coding sequence is TGCGCCAGCAGCCTCTTCTCCGGGGGTGCCGAGCAGTACTTC.

The chain carries TRBV19 and TRBJ1-5; D unresolved. The CDR3 runs to 15 residues. With 5 bases removed from V and 2 bases from J, the gap between germline ends came to 13 bases. Germline V CDR1 and CDR2: LNHDA, SQIVND (reference sequence). Written as DNA, the CDR3 is TGTGCCAGTAGTCCGTATGGAAGCGGCAATCAGCCCCAGCATTTT. Residues: CASSPYGSGNQPQHF.

The genes are TRBV6-5 and TRBJ2-5; 8 positions match TRBD1. TRBJ2-7 matches the DNA end more closely, so the J call is doubtful. The CDR3 consists of 15 residues. Germline V gene lookup returns CDR1 MNHEY and CDR2 SVGAGI. The CDR3: CASSYPGQGIYEQYF. In nucleotides, the CDR3 is TGTGCCAGCAGTTACCCTGGACAGGGCATTTACGAGCAGTACTTC.

This clone was seen only once. The chain couples TRBV6-1 to TRBJ2-3, with TRBD1 matching 7 bases. This CDR3 is 13 amino acids long. Trimming removed 11 bases from V and 2 bases from J; junction bases left unmatched: 7. Germline V gives CDR1 MNHNS, CDR2 SASEGT. The CDR3 region is CAARTGYTDTQYF. In DNA form, the CDR3 reads TGTGCCGCGAGGACAGGATACACAGATACGCAGTATTTT.

The rearrangement joins TRBV10-3 to TRBJ2-7; D possibly matches TRBD1 or TRBD2 (5 bases each). Trimming pared 7 bases from V and 6 bases from J, leaving 10 bases between. The CDR3 covers 11 residues. The germline CDR1 and CDR2 sequences are ENHRY and SYGVKD. CDR3: CAIMAGTEQYF. The DNA for the CDR3 is TGTGCCATCATGGCAGGGACCGAGCAGTACTTC.

The CDR3 DNA follows: TGCGCCAGCAGCACGCGGGACAGGGCTTATCGTGAGTCTGGAAACACCATATATTTT. It specifies CASSTRDRAYRESGNTIYF. This sequence joins TRBV4-1 and TRBJ1-3; 9 bases match TRBD1. This CDR3 spans 19 amino acids. Germline-derived CDR1 and CDR2 are MGHRA and YSYEKL. V shed 5 bases, J shed 1 base, and the junction held 15 bases outside the gene matches.

CDR3 in amino acids: CASRPDSLSYEQYF. The CDR3 DNA reads TGTGCCAGCAGACCAGACTCCTTGTCCTACGAGCAGTACTTC. V gene TRBV11-2 combines with J gene TRBJ2-7, with D unresolved. Germline lookup yields CDR1 SGHAT and CDR2 FQNNGV. Trimming removed 6 bases at V and 1 base at J, with 13 bases between. The length of the CDR3 is 14 residues.

This chain links TRBV4-1 with TRBJ2-2; TRBD1 matches at 8 bases. V dropped 6 bases and J dropped 5; count of bases not matched to a gene: 11. Germline V gene lookup returns CDR1 MGHRA and CDR2 YSYEKL. The CDR3 consists of 16 residues. The CDR3: CASRPGQGIFTGELFF. CDR3 nucleotide sequence: TGCGCCAGCAGACCAGGACAGGGCATTTTTACCGGGGAGCTGTTTTTT.

V is TRBV4-3 and J is TRBJ2-7; D is possibly TRBD1 (6 bases). The V and J ends lost 4 bases and 3 bases respectively, with 19 bases between them. In germline, CDR1 is LGHNA, CDR2 YSLEER. The CDR3 runs 16 residues. CDR3 coding DNA: TGCGCCAGCAGCCCATCCCCGCAGGGGACCCTCTACGAGCAGTACTTC. This encodes CASSPSPQGTLYEQYF.

This clone was seen once. Other DNA sequences in the sample encode the same CDR3. This sequence joins TRBV7-2 and TRBJ2-7; 9 bases map to TRBD2. Germline V gene data show CDR1 as SGHTA and CDR2 as FQGNSA. The CDR3 contains 14 residues. V was clipped by 5 bases and J by 1 base; unmatched bases: 3. In DNA form, the CDR3 reads TGTGCCAGCAGCCTGACTAGCGGATCCTACGAGCAGTACTTC. Residues: CASSLTSGSYEQYF.

The chain is built from TRBV2 and TRBJ2-1; 7 bases map to TRBD2. After removal of 2 bases from V and 0 bases from J, the junction contained 13 bases not matched to a gene. The CDR3 sequence is 19 residues long. Germline CDR1 SNHLY, CDR2 FYNNEI. CDR3 DNA sequence: TGTGCCAGCAGTGAAAACTCTAGCGGAGTTGGGAGCTCCTACAATGAGCAGTTCTTC. Translating it yields CASSENSSGVGSSYNEQFF.

Details on this clone: This CDR3 is also generated by other DNA sequences in the sample. This chain joins TRBV4-3 and TRBJ2-3, with D uncertain. There are 14 residues in the CDR3. Trimming took 1 base from V and 3 from J, leaving 8 bases between them. Germline V gives CDR1 LGHNA, CDR2 YSLEER. The DNA for the CDR3 is TGCGCCAGCAGCCAAGCGGGTAGGACAGATACGCAGTATTTT. Its protein is CASSQAGRTDTQYF.

The chain recombines TRBV4-1 with TRBJ2-5, with TRBD1 identical over 8 bases. The trim removed 3 bases at V and 5 bases at J, leaving 14 bases unmatched. Germline lookup yields CDR1 MGHRA and CDR2 YSYEKL. This CDR3 comprises 17 residues. In nucleotides, the CDR3 is TGCGCCAGCAGCCACCCCGGACAGGGACGGTTGCGGGAGACCCAGTACTTC. The encoded protein is CASSHPGQGRLRETQYF.

The V and J genes are TRBV2 and TRBJ2-7; no clear D. This CDR3 spans 14 amino acids. Germline V CDR1 and CDR2: SNHLY, FYNNEI. Trimming stripped 6 bases from V and 1 base from J, with 13 bases between. CDR3 in DNA: TGTGCCAGCAGGGTTGAACATGGATCCTACGAGCAGTACTTC. Protein: CASRVEHGSYEQYF.

This chain connects TRBV9 to TRBJ2-7, with D perhaps assigned TRBD1 or TRBD2 (5 bases each). CDR3 length: 14 residues. With 2 bases removed from V and 5 bases from J, the gap between germline ends came to 14 bases. In germline, CDR1 is SGDLS, CDR2 YYNGEE. The CDR3 coding sequence is TGTGCCAGCAGCGTTGGGGGTCCAGGGAACGAGCAGTACTTC. As protein: CASSVGGPGNEQYF.

V and J are TRBV30 and TRBJ1-4; 7 bases match TRBD1. The germline V gene has CDR1 GTSNPN and CDR2 SVGIG (reference sequence). Trimming cost V 1 base and J 6 bases; bases outside gene matches: 8. The CDR3 contains 15 residues. The CDR3 spells CAWSEAKGAHEKLFF. In DNA form, the CDR3 reads TGTGCCTGGAGTGAAGCCAAGGGGGCGCATGAAAAACTGTTTTTT.

As to this clone: In the same sample, other DNA sequences code for this CDR3. CDR3 residues: CASSFGLAGDNEQFF. The CDR3 DNA reads as TGTGCCAGCAGTTTCGGACTAGCGGGAGACAATGAGCAGTTCTTC. J is TRBJ2-1 and V is TRBV27; 13 bases fit TRBD2. The germline V gene encodes CDR1 MNHEY and CDR2 SMNVEV (reference sequence). V lost 3 bases and J lost 5; bases outside the gene matches: 1. CDR3 length: 15 amino acids.

J is TRBJ2-7 and V is TRBV5-8, with D perhaps TRBD2 (5 bases). Trimming pared 4 bases from V and 7 bases from J, leaving 18 bases between. Germline V gives CDR1 SGHTS, CDR2 YDEGEE. The CDR3 has 14 amino acids. CDR3 region: CASSPRHAGEEQYF. The CDR3 DNA reads TGTGCCAGCAGCCCGAGACACGCCGGGGAGGAGCAGTACTTC.

This clone is a singleton in its sample. The V and J genes are TRBV15 and TRBJ1-1; the D gene is possibly TRBD1 (5 bases). The CDR3 length is 14 residues. Germline V gene lookup returns CDR1 LNHNV and CDR2 YYDKDF (reference sequence). Trimming stripped 6 bases from V and 5 bases from J, with 16 bases between. The DNA for the CDR3 is TGTGCCACCAGTCCCGGGGGGGAGGATACTGAAGCTTTCTTT. It is translated as CATSPGGEDTEAFF.

For this clone: Other DNA sequences in the sample encode the same CDR3. V gene TRBV27 combines with J gene TRBJ2-1; a possible D gene is TRBD2 (6 bases). CDR3 length equals 14 residues. The V gene lost 2 bases and the J gene lost 4 bases, with 9 bases spanning the gap. Germline V CDR1 and CDR2: MNHEY, SMNVEV (reference sequence). The DNA for the CDR3 is TGTGCCAGCAGTTTAGGGCGGGATTACAATGAGCAGTTCTTC. Translated: CASSLGRDYNEQFF.

This clone was observed a few times. This CDR3 is CASSLTGLGNQPQHF. The CDR3 DNA reads as TGCGCCAGCAGCCTGACAGGGCTGGGAAATCAGCCCCAGCATTTT. This sequence joins TRBV4-1 and TRBJ1-5; 7 nucleotides match TRBD1. The junction had 7 bases not matched to a gene; V was cut back by 4 bases and J by 4 bases. The length of the CDR3 is 15 residues. From germline, CDR1 is MGHRA and CDR2 YSYEKL.

The rearrangement uses TRBV7-2 and TRBJ2-1; the match to TRBD2 covers 14 bases. The ends lost 3 bases at V and 2 bases at J; junction bases unmatched: 6. There are 18 residues in the CDR3. Germline V lookup: CDR1 SGHTA, CDR2 FQGNSA. The CDR3, as DNA: TGTGCCAGCAGCTTGACTAGCGGGAGGGTCGCCCCCTACAATGAGCAGTTCTTC. The encoded protein is CASSLTSGRVAPYNEQFF. The whole variable domain, filled in from reference TRBV7-2 and TRBJ2-1, reads GAGVSQSPSNKVTEKGKDVELRCDPISGHTALYWYRQSLGQGLEFLIYFQGNSAPDKSGLPSDRFSAERTGGSVSTLTIQRTQQEDSAVYLCASSLTSGRVAPYNEQFFGPGTRLTVL.

The chain recombines TRBV27 with TRBJ1-2, with TRBD1 as a possible D gene (6 bases). The CDR3 length is 13 residues. V was trimmed by 8 bases and J by 1 base, leaving 11 bases between them. Germline V gene lookup returns CDR1 MNHEY and CDR2 SMNVEV (reference sequence). Here the CDR3 reads CASGWTDNYGYTF. For the CDR3, the DNA is TGTGCCAGCGGGTGGACAGATAACTATGGCTACACCTTC.

The chain employs TRBV5-8 and TRBJ2-7; 11 bases fit TRBD1. V shed 4 bases, J shed 4 bases, and the junction held 7 bases outside the gene matches. In germline, CDR1 is SGHTS, CDR2 YDEGEE. The CDR3 is 15 amino acids. CDR3 sequence: CASSITGTGGYEQYF. CDR3 sequence (DNA): TGTGCCAGCAGCATAACCGGGACAGGGGGATACGAGCAGTACTTC.

The genes are TRBV19 and TRBJ1-4; 8 nucleotides align to TRBD1. Germline loops: CDR1 LNHDA, CDR2 SQIVND (reference sequence). Trimming cost V 11 bases and J 8 bases; bases outside gene matches: 10. The length of the CDR3 is 13 residues. Written as DNA, the CDR3 is TGTGCCGTCTCCGGGACAGGCCTCGAAAAACTGTTTTTT. It yields the protein CAVSGTGLEKLFF.

The rearrangement joins TRBV29-1 to TRBJ2-3; 13 bases map to TRBD2. Germline-derived CDR1 and CDR2 are SQVTM and ANQGSEA. The length of the CDR3 is 14 residues. The ends lost 7 bases at V and 6 bases at J; junction bases unmatched: 7. The CDR3 is CSAPGTSGMDTQYF. CDR3 sequence (DNA): TGCAGCGCTCCGGGGACTAGCGGGATGGATACGCAGTATTTT.

This chain connects TRBV19 to TRBJ1-1; D is uncertain. The CDR3 loop spans 14 amino acids. Germline V lookup: CDR1 LNHDA, CDR2 SQIVND (reference sequence). The chain's CDR3 is CVPLMAGVNTEAFF. CDR3 coding DNA: TGTGTGCCACTCATGGCGGGTGTGAACACTGAAGCTTTCTTT.

The chain is built from TRBV4-1 and TRBJ1-5; 8 positions match TRBD1. The CDR3 length is 17 residues. Germline values: CDR1 MGHRA, CDR2 YSYEKL. Trimming at V came to 4 bases and at J to 2 bases, leaving 10 bases not matched to a gene. CDR3 nucleotide sequence: TGCGCCAGCAGCCCCGAACCAGGGGGCTTCGGCAATCAGCCCCAGCATTTT. Translated, it gives CASSPEPGGFGNQPQHF.